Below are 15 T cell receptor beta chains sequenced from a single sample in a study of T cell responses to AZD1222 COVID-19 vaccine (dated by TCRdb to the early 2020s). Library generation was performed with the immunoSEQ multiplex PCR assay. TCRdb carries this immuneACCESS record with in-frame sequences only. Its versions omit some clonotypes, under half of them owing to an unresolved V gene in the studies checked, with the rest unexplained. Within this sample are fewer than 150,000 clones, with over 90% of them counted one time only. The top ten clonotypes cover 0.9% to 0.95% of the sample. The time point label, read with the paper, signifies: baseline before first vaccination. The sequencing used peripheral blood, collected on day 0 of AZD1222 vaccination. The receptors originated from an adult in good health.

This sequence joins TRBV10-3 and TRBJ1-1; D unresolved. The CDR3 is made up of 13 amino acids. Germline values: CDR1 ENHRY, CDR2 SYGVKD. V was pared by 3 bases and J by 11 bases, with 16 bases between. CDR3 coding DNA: TGTGCCATCAGTGACTCGACACGCCTGGGGGCTTTCTTT. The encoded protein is CAISDSTRLGAFF.

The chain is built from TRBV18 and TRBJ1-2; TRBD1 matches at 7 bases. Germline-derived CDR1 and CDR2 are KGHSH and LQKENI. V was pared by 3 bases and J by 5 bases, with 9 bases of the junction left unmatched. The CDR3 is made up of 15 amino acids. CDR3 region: CASSPPGGIAYGYTF. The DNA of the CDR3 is TGTGCCAGCTCACCCCCAGGGGGGATCGCATATGGCTACACCTTC.

CDR3 protein: CAAWTGGLSGYTF. DNA for the CDR3: TGTGCCGCGTGGACAGGGGGATTAAGCGGCTACACCTTC. J is TRBJ1-2 and V is TRBV10-3; TRBD1 aligns across 10 bases. The CDR3 has 13 amino acids. J lost 8 bases, V lost 11 bases, and 11 bases had no gene match. Per germline, CDR1 ENHRY and CDR2 SYGVKD.

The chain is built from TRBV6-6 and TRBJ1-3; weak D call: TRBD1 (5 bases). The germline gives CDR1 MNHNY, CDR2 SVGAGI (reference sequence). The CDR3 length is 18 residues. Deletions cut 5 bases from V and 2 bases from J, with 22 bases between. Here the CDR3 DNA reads TGTGCCAGCAGTCCCACCAATCCGGGACTTGGGGCTGGAAACACCATATATTTT. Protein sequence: CASSPTNPGLGAGNTIYF.

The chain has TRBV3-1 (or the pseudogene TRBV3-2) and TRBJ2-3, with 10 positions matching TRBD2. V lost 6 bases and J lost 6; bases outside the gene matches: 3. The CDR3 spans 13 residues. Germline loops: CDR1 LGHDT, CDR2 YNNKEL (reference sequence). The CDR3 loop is CASRQRGGDTQYF. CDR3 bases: TGTGCCAGCAGACAGCGGGGGGGTGATACGCAGTATTTT.

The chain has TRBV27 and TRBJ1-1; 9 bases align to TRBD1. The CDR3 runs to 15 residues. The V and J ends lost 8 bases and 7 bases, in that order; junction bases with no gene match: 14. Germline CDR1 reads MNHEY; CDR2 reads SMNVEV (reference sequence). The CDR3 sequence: CASCEVGQGLGEAFF. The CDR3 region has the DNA TGTGCCAGCTGCGAGGTAGGACAGGGGTTGGGTGAAGCTTTCTTT.

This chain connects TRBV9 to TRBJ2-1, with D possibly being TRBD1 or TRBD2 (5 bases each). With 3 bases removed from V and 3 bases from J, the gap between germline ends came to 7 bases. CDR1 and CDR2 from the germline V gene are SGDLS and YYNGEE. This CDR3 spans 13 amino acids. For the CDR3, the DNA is TGTGCCAGCAGCGAGGGGAGCTACAATGAGCAGTTCTTC. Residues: CASSEGSYNEQFF.

The CDR3 DNA is TGTGCCAGCAGCTTAGTTGGGGATGGCTACACCTTC. Protein: CASSLVGDGYTF. The chain recombines TRBV7-9 with TRBJ1-2, with D hard to call. CDR3 length: 12 amino acids. The germline V gene has CDR1 SEHNR and CDR2 FQNEAQ (reference sequence). V was shortened by 1 base and J by 6 bases, with 6 bases between the two germline ends.

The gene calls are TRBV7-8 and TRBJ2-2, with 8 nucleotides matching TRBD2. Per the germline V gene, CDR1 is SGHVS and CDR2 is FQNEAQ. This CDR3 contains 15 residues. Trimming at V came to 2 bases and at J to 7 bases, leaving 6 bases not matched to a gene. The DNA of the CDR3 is TGTGCCAGCAGCTTACGGGCGGGGGGAGACGGGGAGCTGTTTTTT. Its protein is CASSLRAGGDGELFF. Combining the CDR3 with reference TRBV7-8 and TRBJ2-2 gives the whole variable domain GAGVSQSPRYKVAKRGQDVALRCDPISGHVSLFWYQQALGQGPEFLTYFQNEAQLDKSGLPSDRFFAERPEGSVSTLKIQRTQQEDSAVYLCASSLRAGGDGELFFGEGSRLTVL.

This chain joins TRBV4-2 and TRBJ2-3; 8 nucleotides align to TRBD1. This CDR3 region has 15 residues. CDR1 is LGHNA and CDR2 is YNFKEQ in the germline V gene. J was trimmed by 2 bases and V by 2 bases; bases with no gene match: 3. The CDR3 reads CASSQPRGPTDTQYF. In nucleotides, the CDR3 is TGTGCCAGCAGCCAACCCAGGGGGCCCACAGATACGCAGTATTTT.

CDR3 sequence reads: CATSRDAGSSSEAFF. The CDR3 coding sequence is TGTGCCACCAGCAGAGATGCAGGGAGCAGTAGTGAAGCTTTCTTT. The V and J genes are TRBV15 and TRBJ1-1; perhaps TRBD1 as D (5 bases). Deletions cut 0 bases from V and 7 bases from J, with 15 bases between. This CDR3 is built from 15 residues. Germline V gene sequence: CDR1 LNHNV, CDR2 YYDKDF (reference sequence).

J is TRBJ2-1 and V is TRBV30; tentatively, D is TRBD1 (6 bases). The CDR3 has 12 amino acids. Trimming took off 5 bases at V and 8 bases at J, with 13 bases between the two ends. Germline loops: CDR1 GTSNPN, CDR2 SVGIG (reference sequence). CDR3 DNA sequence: TGTGCCTGGGAGTTACAGGGTCATGAGCAGTTCTTC. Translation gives CAWELQGHEQFF.

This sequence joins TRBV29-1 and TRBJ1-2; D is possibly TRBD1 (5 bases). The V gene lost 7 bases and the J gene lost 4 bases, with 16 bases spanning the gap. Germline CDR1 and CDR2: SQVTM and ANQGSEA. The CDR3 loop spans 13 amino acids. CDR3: CSAVVGGSYGYTF. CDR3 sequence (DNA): TGCAGCGCGGTCGTTGGGGGTAGCTATGGCTACACCTTC.

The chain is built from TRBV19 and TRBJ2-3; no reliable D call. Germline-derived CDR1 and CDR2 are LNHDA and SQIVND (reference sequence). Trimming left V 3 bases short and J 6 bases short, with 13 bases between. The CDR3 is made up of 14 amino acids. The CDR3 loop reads CASSIKVRLDTQYF. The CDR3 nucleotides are TGTGCCAGTAGTATCAAGGTGAGGTTGGATACGCAGTATTTT.

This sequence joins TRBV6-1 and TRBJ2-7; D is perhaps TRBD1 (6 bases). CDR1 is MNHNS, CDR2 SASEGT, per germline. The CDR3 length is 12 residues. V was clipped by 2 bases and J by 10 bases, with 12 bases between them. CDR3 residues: CASSEWGHVQYF. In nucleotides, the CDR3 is TGTGCCAGCAGTGAATGGGGGCATGTACAGTACTTC.